The present TCR beta chain was sequenced within a study of blood T cell repertoires in COVID-19. The protocol was immunoSEQ multiplex PCR, while the TCRdb copy is restricted to in-frame clones and leaves out a portion. Of over 200,000 clones in the sample, 75% to 90% were seen once. Clinical history reported by participants formed the basis on which cohorts were assigned. Germline CDR1 SGHRS, CDR2 YFSETQ. The ends were cut back, 1 base at V and 7 bases at J, with 9 bases in the middle. CDR3 length: 12 residues. The source material was PBMCs or T cells enriched from blood (not recorded which). The sequence came from a woman aged 45-60 years who had recovered from COVID-19. The V gene is TRBV5-1, the J gene TRBJ2-7; D is perhaps TRBD1 (5 bases). The CDR3 DNA sequence: TGCGCCAGCAGCTTGTCGGCAGGGGAGCAGTACTTC. It is translated as CASSLSAGEQYF.